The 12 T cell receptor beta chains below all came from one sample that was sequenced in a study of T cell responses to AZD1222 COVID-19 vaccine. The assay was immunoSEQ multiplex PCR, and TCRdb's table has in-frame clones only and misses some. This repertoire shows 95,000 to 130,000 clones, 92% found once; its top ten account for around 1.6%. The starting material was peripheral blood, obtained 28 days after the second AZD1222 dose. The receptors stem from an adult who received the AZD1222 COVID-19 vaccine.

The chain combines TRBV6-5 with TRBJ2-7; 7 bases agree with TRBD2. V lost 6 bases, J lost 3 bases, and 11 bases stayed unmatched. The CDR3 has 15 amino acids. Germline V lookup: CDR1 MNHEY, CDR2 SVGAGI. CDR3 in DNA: TGTGCCAGCAGCCTCTCTAGCGGACCTTACTACGAGCAGTACTTC. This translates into CASSLSSGPYYEQYF.

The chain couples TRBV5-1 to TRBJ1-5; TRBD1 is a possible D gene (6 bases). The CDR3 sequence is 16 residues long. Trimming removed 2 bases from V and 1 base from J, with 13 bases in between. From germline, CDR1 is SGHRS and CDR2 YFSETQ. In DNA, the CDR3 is TGCGCCAGCAGCTTAAACGGAGGGGGAAGCAATCAGCCCCAGCATTTT. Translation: CASSLNGGGSNQPQHF.

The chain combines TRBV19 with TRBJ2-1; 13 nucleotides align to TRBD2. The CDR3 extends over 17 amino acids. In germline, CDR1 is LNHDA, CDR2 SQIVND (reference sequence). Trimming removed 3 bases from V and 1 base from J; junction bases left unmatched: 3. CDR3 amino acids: CASSMRLAGGSYNEQFF. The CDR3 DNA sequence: TGTGCCAGTAGTATGAGACTAGCGGGAGGATCCTACAATGAGCAGTTCTTC.

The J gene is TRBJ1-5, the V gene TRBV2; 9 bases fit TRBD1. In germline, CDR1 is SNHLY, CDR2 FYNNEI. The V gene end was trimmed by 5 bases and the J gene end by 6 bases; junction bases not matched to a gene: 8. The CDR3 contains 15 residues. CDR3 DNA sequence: TGTGCCAGCAGTCCCCGGGACAGGGCGGGTCAGCCCCAGCATTTT. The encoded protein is CASSPRDRAGQPQHF.

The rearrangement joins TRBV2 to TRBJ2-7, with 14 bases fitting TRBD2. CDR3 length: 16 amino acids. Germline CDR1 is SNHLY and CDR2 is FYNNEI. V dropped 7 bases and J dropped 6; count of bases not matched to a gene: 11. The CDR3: CASTQATGLAGGEQYF. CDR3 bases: TGTGCCAGCACCCAAGCCACCGGACTAGCGGGAGGCGAGCAGTACTTC.

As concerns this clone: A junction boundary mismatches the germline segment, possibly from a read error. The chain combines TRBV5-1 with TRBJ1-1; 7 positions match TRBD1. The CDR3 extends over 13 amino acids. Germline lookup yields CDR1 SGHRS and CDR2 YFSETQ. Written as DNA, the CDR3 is TGCGCCAGCAGCTTCCCCGGGACAGCTGAAACTTTCTTT. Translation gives CASSFPGTAETFF.

This CDR3 is CASSPGTSGNEQYF. For the CDR3, the DNA is TGCGCCAGCAGTCCTGGGACTAGCGGGAATGAGCAGTACTTC. The chain has TRBV5-1 and TRBJ2-7, with 13 bases matching TRBD2. CDR1 is SGHRS, CDR2 YFSETQ, per germline. Trimming removed 5 bases from V and 7 bases from J; junction bases left unmatched: 6. The CDR3 has 14 residues.

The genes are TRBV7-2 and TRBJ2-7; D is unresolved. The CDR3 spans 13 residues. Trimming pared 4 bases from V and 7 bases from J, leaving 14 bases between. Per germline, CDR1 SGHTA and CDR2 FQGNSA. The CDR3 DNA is TGTGCCAGCAGCTCGGTTTCTTCTGCGGAGCAGTACTTC. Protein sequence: CASSSVSSAEQYF.

In DNA form, the CDR3 reads TGTGCCAGCAGTGTCAACAGGGGTTTCGCAGAGACCCAGTACTTC. It yields the protein CASSVNRGFAETQYF. The J gene is TRBJ2-5, the V gene TRBV2; 7 positions agree with TRBD1. The CDR3 is 15 residues long. CDR1 is SNHLY and CDR2 is FYNNEI in the germline V gene. The J segment lost 4 bases and the V segment lost 4 bases, leaving 9 bases of the junction unmatched. The full variable domain, with the rest looked up from reference TRBV2 and TRBJ2-5, is EPEVTQTPSHQVTQMGQEVILRCVPISNHLYFYWYRQILGQKVEFLVSFYNNEISEKSEIFDDQFSVERPDGSNFTLKIRSTKLEDSAMYFCASSVNRGFAETQYFGPGTRLLVL.

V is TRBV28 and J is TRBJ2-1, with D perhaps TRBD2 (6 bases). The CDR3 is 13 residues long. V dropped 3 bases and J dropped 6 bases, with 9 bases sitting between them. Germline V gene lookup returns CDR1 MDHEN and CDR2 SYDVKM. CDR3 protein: CASSFGSGNEQFF. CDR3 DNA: TGTGCCAGCAGTTTCGGGAGTGGCAATGAGCAGTTCTTC.

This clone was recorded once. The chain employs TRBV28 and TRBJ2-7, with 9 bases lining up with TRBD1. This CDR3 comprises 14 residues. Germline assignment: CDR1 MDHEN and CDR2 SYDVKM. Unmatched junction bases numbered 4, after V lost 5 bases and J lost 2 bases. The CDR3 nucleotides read TGTGCCAGCAGTCAACAGGGGGCCGCCTACGAGCAGTACTTC. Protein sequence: CASSQQGAAYEQYF.

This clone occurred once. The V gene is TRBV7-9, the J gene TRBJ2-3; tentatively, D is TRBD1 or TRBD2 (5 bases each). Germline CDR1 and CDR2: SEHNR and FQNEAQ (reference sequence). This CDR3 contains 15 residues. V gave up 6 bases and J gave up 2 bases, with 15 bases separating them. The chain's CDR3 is CASSPGPSDTDTQYF. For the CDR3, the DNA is TGTGCCAGCAGTCCGGGGCCCTCAGACACAGATACGCAGTATTTT.